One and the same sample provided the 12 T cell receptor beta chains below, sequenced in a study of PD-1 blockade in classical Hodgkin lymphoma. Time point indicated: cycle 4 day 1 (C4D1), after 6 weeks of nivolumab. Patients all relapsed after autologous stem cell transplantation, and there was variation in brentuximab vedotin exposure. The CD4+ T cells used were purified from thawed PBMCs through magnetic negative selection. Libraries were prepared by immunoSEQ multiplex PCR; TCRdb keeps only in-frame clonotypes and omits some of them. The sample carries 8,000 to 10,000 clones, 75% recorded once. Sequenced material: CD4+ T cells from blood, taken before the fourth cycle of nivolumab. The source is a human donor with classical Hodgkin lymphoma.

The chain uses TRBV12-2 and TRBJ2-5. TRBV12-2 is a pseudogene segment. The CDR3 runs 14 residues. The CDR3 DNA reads TGTGCAAGTCGCCCTTCTTTGGTGCAAGAGACCCAGTACTTC. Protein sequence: CASRPSLVQETQYF.

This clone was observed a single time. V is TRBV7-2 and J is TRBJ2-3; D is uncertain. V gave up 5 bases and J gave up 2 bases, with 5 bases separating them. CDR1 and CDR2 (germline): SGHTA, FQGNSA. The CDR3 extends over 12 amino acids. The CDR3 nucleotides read TGTGCCAGCAGCACCTTCACAGATACGCAGTATTTT. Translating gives CASSTFTDTQYF. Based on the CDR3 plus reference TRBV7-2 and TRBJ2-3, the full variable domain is GAGVSQSPSNKVTEKGKDVELRCDPISGHTALYWYRQSLGQGLEFLIYFQGNSAPDKSGLPSDRFSAERTGGSVSTLTIQRTQQEDSAVYLCASSTFTDTQYFGPGTRLTVL.

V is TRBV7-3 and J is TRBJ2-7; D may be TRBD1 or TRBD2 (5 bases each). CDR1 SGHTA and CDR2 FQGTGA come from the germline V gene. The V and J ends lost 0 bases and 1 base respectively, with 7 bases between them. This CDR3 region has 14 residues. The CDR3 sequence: CASSLTRGSYEQYF. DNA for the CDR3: TGTGCCAGCAGCTTAACGAGGGGTTCCTACGAGCAGTACTTC.

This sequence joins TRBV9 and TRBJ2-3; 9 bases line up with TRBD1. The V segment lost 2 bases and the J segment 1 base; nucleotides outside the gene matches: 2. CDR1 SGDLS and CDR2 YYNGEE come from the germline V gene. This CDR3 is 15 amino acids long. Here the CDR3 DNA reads TGTGCCAGCAGCGTGGGACAGGGAGGCACAGATACGCAGTATTTT. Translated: CASSVGQGGTDTQYF.

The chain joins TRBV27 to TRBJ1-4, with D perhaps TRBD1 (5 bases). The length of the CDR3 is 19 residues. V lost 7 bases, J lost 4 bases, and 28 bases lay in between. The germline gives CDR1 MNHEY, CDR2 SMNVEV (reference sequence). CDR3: CASNLPPCDSPEFNEKLFF. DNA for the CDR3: TGTGCCAGCAATCTACCCCCGTGTGACAGTCCAGAATTTAATGAAAAACTGTTTTTT.

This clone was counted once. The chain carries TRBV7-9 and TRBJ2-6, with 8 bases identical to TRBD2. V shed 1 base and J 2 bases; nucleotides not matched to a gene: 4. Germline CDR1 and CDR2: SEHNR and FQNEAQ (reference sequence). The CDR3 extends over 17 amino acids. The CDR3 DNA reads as TGTGCCAGCAGCTTAGGCGGGGGGCTTCCTGGGGCCAACGTCCTGACTTTC. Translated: CASSLGGGLPGANVLTF.

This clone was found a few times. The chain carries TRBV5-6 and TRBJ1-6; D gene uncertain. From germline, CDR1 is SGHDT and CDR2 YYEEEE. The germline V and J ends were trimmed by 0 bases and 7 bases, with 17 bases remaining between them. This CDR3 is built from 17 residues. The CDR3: CASSLGGSIPWNSPLHF. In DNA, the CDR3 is TGTGCCAGCAGCTTGGGAGGGTCCATTCCTTGGAATTCACCCCTCCACTTT. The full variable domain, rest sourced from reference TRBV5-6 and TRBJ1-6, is DAGVTQSPTHLIKTRGQQVTLRCSPKSGHDTVSWYQQALGQGPQFIFQYYEEEERQRGNFPDRFSGHQFPNYSSELNVNALLLGDSALYLCASSLGGSIPWNSPLHFGNGTRLTVT.

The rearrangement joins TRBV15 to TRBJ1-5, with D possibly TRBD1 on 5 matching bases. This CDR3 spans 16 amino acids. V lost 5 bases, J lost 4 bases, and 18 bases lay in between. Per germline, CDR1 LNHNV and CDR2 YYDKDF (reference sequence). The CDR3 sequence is CATSVGRGAGNQPQHF. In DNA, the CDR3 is TGTGCCACCAGCGTGGGGAGGGGAGCGGGAAATCAGCCCCAGCATTTT.

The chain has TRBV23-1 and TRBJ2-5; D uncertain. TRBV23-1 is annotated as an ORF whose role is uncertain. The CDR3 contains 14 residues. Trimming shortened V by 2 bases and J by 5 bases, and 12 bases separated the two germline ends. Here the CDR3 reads CASSQLLVRETQYF. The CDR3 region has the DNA TGCGCCAGCAGTCAACTCCTCGTTCGGGAGACCCAGTACTTC.

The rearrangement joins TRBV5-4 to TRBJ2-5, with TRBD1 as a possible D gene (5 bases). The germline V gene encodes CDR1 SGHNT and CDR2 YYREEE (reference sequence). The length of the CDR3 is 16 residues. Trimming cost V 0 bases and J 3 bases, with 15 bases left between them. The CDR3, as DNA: TGTGCCAGCAGCTTGGGACTGGGGCAGGGTGAAGAGACCCAGTACTTC. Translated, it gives CASSLGLGQGEETQYF.

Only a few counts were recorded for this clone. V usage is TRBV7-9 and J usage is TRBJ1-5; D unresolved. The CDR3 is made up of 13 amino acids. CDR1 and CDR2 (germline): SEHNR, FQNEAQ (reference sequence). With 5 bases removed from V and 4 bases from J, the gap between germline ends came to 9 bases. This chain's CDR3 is CASSPEVNQPQHF. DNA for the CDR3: TGTGCCAGCAGCCCCGAGGTTAATCAGCCCCAGCATTTT.

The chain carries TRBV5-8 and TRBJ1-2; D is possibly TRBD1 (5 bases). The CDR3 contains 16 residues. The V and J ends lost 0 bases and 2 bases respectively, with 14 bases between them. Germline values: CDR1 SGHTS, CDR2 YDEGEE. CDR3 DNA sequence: TGTGCCAGCAGCTTGGCCACGGGAGAGGGGAACTATGGCTACACCTTC. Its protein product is CASSLATGEGNYGYTF.